This T cell receptor (beta chain) was documented in a study of T-cell memory formation after mild COVID-19. In the study overall: Clustering of TCRs was largely donor specific.

Overall study results and limits: The SARS-CoV-2 specificity of second-wave clones reaching peak at day 37 remained unverified.

This clonotype was counted once. Its antigen is still unknown. The J segment lost 1 base and the V segment lost 4 bases, leaving 5 bases of the junction unmatched. CDR3 length: 18 residues. Per the germline V gene, CDR1 is SGHDT and CDR2 is YYEEEE. UMIs and sample barcodes were carried by the TCR alpha and TCR beta cDNA libraries that 5'RACE produced using constant-segment primers. TCRdb passed the 5' RACE reads through MiXCR, listing each CDR3 protein once. The sample has roughly 350,000 distinct CDR3 sequences; around 20% are singletons. Sequences were obtained from PBMCs or a T cell subset sorted from them (not recorded which). The chain has TRBV5-6 and TRBJ2-1; 16 nucleotides line up with TRBD2. The clonotype originates from an adult woman who had mild COVID-19 (a few samples of this study predate the infection). Cell type and time point are not known. The CDR3 sequence: CASSRPGLAGGSYNEQFF. CDR3 sequence (DNA): TGTGCCAGCAGCCGTCCGGGACTAGCGGGGGGGTCCTACAATGAGCAGTTCTTC.